This TCR beta chain was found in a study of blood T cell repertoires in COVID-19. In the study overall: PBMCs, B-cell-depleted T cells, or T cells were the source of the cDNA or gDNA that made up the material.

Per the original methods: Amplified reference gene primers provided the basis for estimating nucleated cell counts. Produced via immunoSEQ multiplex PCR; TCRdb's table is partial and in-frame only. That table is the source of V, J and clone size, and D and trimming were worked out from the DNA. The data hold over 250,000 clones, with 87% observed a single time. CDR1 LNHNV and CDR2 YYDKDF come from the germline V gene (reference sequence). The junction had 9 bases not matched to a gene; V was cut back by 0 bases and J by 3 bases. The CDR3 has 18 amino acids. In terms of age and location, participants ranged from roughly 18 to 95 years and lived in around 22 US areas. Cohorts were assigned according to the clinical history that participants reported.

The sequence derives from a woman aged 18-29 years who had recovered from COVID-19. What was sequenced was PBMCs or T cells enriched from blood (not recorded which). The rearrangement joins TRBV15 to TRBJ2-7, with 12 bases that match TRBD2. The CDR3 sequence: CATSRDRQPGLAGYEQYF. CDR3 coding DNA: TGTGCCACCAGCAGAGATCGACAGCCGGGACTAGCGGGCTACGAGCAGTACTTC.